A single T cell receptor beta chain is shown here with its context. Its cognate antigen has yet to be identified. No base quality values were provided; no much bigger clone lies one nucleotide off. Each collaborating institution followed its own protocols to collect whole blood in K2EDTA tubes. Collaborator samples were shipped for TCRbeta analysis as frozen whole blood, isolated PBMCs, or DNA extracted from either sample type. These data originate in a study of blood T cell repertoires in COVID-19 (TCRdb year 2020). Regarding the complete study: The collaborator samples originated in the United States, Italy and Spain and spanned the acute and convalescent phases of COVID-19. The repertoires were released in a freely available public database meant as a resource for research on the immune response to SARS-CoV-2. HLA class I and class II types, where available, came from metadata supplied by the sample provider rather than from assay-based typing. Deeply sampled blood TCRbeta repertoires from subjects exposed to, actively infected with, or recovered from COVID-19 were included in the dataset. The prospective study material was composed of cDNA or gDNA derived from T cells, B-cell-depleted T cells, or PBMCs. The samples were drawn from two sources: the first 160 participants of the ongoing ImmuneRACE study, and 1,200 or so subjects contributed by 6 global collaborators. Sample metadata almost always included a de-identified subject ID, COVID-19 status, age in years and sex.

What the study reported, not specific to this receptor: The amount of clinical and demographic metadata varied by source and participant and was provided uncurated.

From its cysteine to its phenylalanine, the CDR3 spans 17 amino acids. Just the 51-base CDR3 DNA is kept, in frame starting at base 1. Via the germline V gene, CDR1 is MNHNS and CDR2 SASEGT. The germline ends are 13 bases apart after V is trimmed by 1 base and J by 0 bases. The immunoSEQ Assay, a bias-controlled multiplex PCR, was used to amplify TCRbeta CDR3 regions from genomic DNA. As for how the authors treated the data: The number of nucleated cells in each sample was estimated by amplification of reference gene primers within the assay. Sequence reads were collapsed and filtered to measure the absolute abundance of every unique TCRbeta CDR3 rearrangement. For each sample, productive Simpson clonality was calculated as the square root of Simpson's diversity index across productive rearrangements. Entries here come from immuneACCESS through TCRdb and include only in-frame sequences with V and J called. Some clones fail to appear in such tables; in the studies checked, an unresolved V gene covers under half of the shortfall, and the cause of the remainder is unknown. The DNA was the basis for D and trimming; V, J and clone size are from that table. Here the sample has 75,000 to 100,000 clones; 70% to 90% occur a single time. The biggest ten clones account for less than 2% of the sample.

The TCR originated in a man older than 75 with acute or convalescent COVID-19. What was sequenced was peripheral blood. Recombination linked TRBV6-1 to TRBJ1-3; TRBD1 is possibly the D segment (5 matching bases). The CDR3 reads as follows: CASSEVGTYGSGNTIYF. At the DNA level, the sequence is TGTGCCAGCAGTGAAGTGGGGACTTACGGCTCTGGAAACACCATATATTTT.